The 15 T cell receptor beta chains listed next were all sequenced from one sample in a study of T cell responses to AZD1222 COVID-19 vaccine (dated by TCRdb to about 2021). The library was obtained by the immunoSEQ multiplex PCR assay. In its TCRdb copy, this immuneACCESS table keeps in-frame sequences only and misses some clones. Where compared with another copy, unresolved V genes explain less than half of these, and the others have no known cause. Present in this sample are more than 150,000 clones, just over 90% of which were seen just once. The leading ten clones occupy 0.99% of the sample. The sample's time point label is to be understood as: baseline before first vaccination. This sample comprised peripheral blood, obtained on day 0 of AZD1222 vaccination. These receptors were obtained from an adult in good health.

The chain employs TRBV10-3 and TRBJ2-2; TRBD1 agrees at 7 bases. The germline CDR1 and CDR2 sequences are ENHRY and SYGVKD. The CDR3 totals 16 residues. After removal of 0 bases from V and 7 bases from J, the junction contained 8 bases not matched to a gene. Here the CDR3 DNA reads TGTGCCATCAGTGAGTCGGCAGGGGGTGACGGCGGGGAGCTGTTTTTT. As protein: CAISESAGGDGGELFF.

This chain joins TRBV10-3 and TRBJ1-2, with 8 bases matching TRBD1. J gave up 6 bases and V 4 bases, and 4 bases lay outside the gene matches. Germline V gene lookup returns CDR1 ENHRY and CDR2 SYGVKD. The CDR3 contains 13 residues. CDR3 region: CAISAQGADGYTF. The DNA for the CDR3 is TGTGCCATCAGTGCCCAGGGGGCTGATGGCTACACCTTC.

In DNA form, the CDR3 reads TGCGCCAGCAGCCAAGGTTCCGGGGCTAGGGATACGCAGTATTTT. Translating it yields CASSQGSGARDTQYF. The chain links TRBV4-3 to TRBJ2-3; D could derive from TRBD1 or TRBD2 (5 bases each). CDR3 length: 15 residues. Germline V CDR1 and CDR2: LGHNA, YSLEER. The germline V and J ends were trimmed by 1 base and 6 bases, with 14 bases remaining between them.

The chain links TRBV9 to TRBJ2-7; 10 bases match TRBD1. The germline gives CDR1 SGDLS, CDR2 YYNGEE. V dropped 3 bases and J dropped 5; count of bases not matched to a gene: 11. The CDR3 consists of 16 residues. CDR3 in amino acids: CASSGTPGQGFDEQYF. The CDR3, as DNA: TGTGCCAGCAGCGGCACCCCGGGACAGGGGTTCGACGAGCAGTACTTC. The variable domain in full, with the rest retrieved from reference TRBV9 and TRBJ2-7, is DSGVTQTPKHLITATGQRVTLRCSPRSGDLSVYWYQQSLDQGLQFLIQYYNGEERAKGNILERFSAQQFPDLHSELNLSSLELGDSALYFCASSGTPGQGFDEQYFGPGTRLTVT.

This chain joins TRBV19 and TRBJ1-4; 8 nucleotides align to TRBD1. Trimming removed 7 bases from V and 3 bases from J; junction bases left unmatched: 7. The CDR3 sequence is 15 residues long. Per germline, CDR1 LNHDA and CDR2 SQIVND (reference sequence). Here the CDR3 reads CASKDREVANEKLFF. The CDR3 DNA reads TGTGCCAGTAAGGACAGGGAGGTGGCTAATGAAAAACTGTTTTTT.

In this sample, this clone turned up a few times. The chain employs TRBV10-3 and TRBJ2-3, with a weak D call TRBD2 (6 bases). Germline loops: CDR1 ENHRY, CDR2 SYGVKD. Trimming cost V 7 bases and J 0 bases, with 14 bases left between them. This CDR3 has 15 residues. CDR3 nucleotide sequence: TGTGCCATCATGGCCGTGCGGGGTAGCACAGATACGCAGTATTTT. It codes for CAIMAVRGSTDTQYF.

This clone is a singleton in its sample. V usage is TRBV28 and J usage is TRBJ2-1; 8 bases map to TRBD1. J lost 2 bases, V lost 7 bases, and 4 bases had no gene match. Germline CDR1 reads MDHEN; CDR2 reads SYDVKM. There are 14 residues in the CDR3. This CDR3 reads CASKTGGTYNEQFF. The CDR3 DNA reads TGTGCCAGCAAAACAGGGGGGACCTACAATGAGCAGTTCTTC.

This chain joins TRBV5-1 and TRBJ1-2, with 8 bases that match TRBD1. The ends lost 0 bases at V and 2 bases at J; junction bases unmatched: 0. The CDR3 loop spans 14 amino acids. Germline values: CDR1 SGHRS, CDR2 YFSETQ. The CDR3 is CASSLDRGNYGYTF. In DNA, the CDR3 is TGCGCCAGCAGCTTGGACAGGGGGAACTATGGCTACACCTTC.

The chain couples TRBV24-1 to TRBJ2-1; 7 nucleotides agree with TRBD1. V shed 0 bases and J 6 bases; nucleotides not matched to a gene: 7. The CDR3 runs to 16 residues. CDR1 is KGHDR and CDR2 is SFDVKD in the germline V gene. The CDR3 loop reads CATSDLPTGPPNEQFF. The DNA of the CDR3 is TGTGCCACCAGTGATTTGCCGACAGGGCCCCCCAATGAGCAGTTCTTC.

The chain couples TRBV6-2 or TRBV6-3 to TRBJ1-5; possible D gene TRBD1, 5 bases. Germline V CDR1 and CDR2: MNHEY, SVGEGT. V shed 2 bases and J shed 7 bases, with 12 bases lying between them. The CDR3 is 14 residues long. The CDR3 here is CASSYRAGRQPQHF. The CDR3 DNA follows: TGTGCCAGCAGTTACAGGGCAGGGAGGCAGCCCCAGCATTTT.

The chain employs TRBV4-3 and TRBJ1-4; the D is unclear. The CDR3 spans 13 residues. Germline V gene data show CDR1 as LGHNA and CDR2 as YSLEER. Trimming removed 0 bases from V and 7 bases from J, with 6 bases in between. As DNA, the CDR3 is TGCGCCAGCAGCCAAGATCGTGGTGAAAAACTGTTTTTT. Protein sequence: CASSQDRGEKLFF.

J is TRBJ1-1 and V is TRBV2, with D possibly TRBD1 on 5 matching bases. The V gene lost 6 bases and the J gene lost 11 bases, with 10 bases spanning the gap. The CDR3 loop spans 10 amino acids. Germline CDR1 SNHLY, CDR2 FYNNEI. CDR3 in DNA: TGTGCCAGCAGCAGGGTTGAGGCTTTCTTT. Protein: CASSRVEAFF.

The rearrangement joins TRBV9 to TRBJ1-5; D is undetermined. Trimming pared 2 bases from V and 6 bases from J, leaving 21 bases between. The CDR3 runs to 17 residues. Germline assignment: CDR1 SGDLS and CDR2 YYNGEE. The CDR3 coding sequence is TGTGCCAGCAGCGTTGACCGGGATTCTCGTCGGAGTCAGCCCCAGCATTTT. It specifies CASSVDRDSRRSQPQHF.

The gene calls are TRBV11-2 and TRBJ2-1; 9 bases are a match to TRBD2. V lost 2 bases and J lost 5; bases outside the gene matches: 7. The CDR3 contains 16 residues. In germline, CDR1 is SGHAT, CDR2 FQNNGV. The chain's CDR3 is CASSLFPSGTNNEQFF. The CDR3 nucleotides are TGTGCCAGCAGCTTATTCCCTAGCGGGACTAACAATGAGCAGTTCTTC. Together with reference TRBV11-2 and TRBJ2-1, the CDR3 gives the full variable domain: EAGVAQSPRYKIIEKRQSVAFWCNPISGHATLYWYQQILGQGPKLLIQFQNNGVVDDSQLPKDRFSAERLKGVDSTLKIQPAKLEDSAVYLCASSLFPSGTNNEQFFGPGTRLTVL.

CDR3 residues: CASKQGGNSPLHF. The CDR3 region has the DNA TGTGCCAGCAAACAGGGGGGAAATTCACCCCTCCACTTT. The chain couples TRBV3-1 (or the pseudogene TRBV3-2) to TRBJ1-6; 8 nucleotides align to TRBD1. The CDR3 spans 13 residues. Losses at the gene ends were 7 bases for V and 7 bases for J; bases not matched to a gene: 3. Germline-derived CDR1 and CDR2 are LGHDT and YNNKEL (reference sequence).